This T cell receptor beta chain was profiled in a study of shared clonotypes between healthy human individuals. The overall study: A couple of female and a few male donors aged 18 to 49 were enrolled.

Measured with immunoSEQ multiplex PCR; TCRdb has only the in-frame clones, and not every one. Of approximately 650,000 clones in the sample, roughly 96% were seen once. The naive CD8 population came from CD45RO-negative cells selected for CCR7, without terminally differentiated effector memory CD45RA+ cells. Donors, without exception, were Caucasian adults residing in Nashville, Tennessee. V lost 1 base and J lost 2, with 12 bases in between. CDR1 MDHEN and CDR2 SYDVKM come from the germline V gene. There are 16 residues in the CDR3. With respect to this clone: Antigen unknown.

Findings and limits, study-wide: Having only a few donors restricted how much genetic and exposure-history diversity was captured.

V and J are TRBV28 and TRBJ1-3; D unresolved. Sample: naive CD8+ T cells sorted from blood. The sequence derives from a woman in her 30s in good health. In DNA form, the CDR3 reads TGTGCCAGCAGTTTATTATCTGTGGGGACTGGAAACACCATATATTTT. This gives the protein CASSLLSVGTGNTIYF.